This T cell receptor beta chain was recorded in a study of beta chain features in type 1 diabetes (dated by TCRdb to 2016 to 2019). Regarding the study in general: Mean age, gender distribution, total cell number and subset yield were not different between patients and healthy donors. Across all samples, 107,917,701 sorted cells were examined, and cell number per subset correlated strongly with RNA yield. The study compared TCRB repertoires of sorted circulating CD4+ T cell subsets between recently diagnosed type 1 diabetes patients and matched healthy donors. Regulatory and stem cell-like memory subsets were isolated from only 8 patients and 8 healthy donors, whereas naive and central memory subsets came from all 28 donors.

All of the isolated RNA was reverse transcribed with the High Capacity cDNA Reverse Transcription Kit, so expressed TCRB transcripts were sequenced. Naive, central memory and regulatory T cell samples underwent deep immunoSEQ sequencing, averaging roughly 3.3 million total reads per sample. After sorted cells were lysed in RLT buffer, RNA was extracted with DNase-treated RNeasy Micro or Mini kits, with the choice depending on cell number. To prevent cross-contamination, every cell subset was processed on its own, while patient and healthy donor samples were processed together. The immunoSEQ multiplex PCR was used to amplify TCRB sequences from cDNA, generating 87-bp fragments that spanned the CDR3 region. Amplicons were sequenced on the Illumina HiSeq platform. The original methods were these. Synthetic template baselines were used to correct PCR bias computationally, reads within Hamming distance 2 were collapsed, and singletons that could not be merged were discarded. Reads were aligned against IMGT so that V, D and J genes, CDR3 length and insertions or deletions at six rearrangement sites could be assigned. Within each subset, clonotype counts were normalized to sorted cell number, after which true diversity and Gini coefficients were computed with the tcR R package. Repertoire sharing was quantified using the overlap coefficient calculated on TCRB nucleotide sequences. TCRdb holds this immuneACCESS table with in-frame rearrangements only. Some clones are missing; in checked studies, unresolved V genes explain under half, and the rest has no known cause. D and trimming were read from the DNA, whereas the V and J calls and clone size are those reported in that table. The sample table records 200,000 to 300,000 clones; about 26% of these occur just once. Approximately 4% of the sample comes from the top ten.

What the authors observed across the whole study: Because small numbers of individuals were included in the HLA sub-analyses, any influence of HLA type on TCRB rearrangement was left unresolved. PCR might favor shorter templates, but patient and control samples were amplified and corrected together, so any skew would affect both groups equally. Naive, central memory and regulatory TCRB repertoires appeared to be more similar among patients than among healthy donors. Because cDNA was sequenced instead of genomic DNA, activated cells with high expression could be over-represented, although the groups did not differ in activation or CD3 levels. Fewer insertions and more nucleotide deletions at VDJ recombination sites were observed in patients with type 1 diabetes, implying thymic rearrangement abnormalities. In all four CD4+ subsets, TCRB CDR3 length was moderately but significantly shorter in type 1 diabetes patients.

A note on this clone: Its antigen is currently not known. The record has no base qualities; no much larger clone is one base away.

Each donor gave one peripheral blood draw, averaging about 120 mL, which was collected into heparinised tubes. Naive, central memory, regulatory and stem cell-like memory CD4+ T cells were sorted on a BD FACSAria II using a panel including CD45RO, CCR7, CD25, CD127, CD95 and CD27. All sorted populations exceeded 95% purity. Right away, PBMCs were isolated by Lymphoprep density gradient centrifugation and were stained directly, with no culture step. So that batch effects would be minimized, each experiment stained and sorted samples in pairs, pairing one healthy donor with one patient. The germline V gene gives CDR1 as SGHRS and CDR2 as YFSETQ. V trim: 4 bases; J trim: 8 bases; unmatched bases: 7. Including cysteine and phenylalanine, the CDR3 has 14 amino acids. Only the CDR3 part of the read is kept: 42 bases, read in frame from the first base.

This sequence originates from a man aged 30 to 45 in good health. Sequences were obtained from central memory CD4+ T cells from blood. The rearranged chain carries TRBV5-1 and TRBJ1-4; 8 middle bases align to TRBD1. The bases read TGCGCCAGCAGCGACCAGGGGGCGAGGGAAAAACTGTTTTTT. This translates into CASSDQGAREKLFF. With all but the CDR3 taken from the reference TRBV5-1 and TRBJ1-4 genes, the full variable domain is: KAGVTQTPRYLIKTRGQQVTLSCSPISGHRSVSWYQQTPGQGLQFLFEYFSETQRNKGNFPGRFSGRQFSNSRSEMNVSTLELGDSALYLCASSDQGAREKLFFGSGTQLSVL.